This T cell receptor beta chain was found in a study of control samples from healthy donors and cancer patients. Sequencing used immunoSEQ multiplex PCR; TCRdb keeps in-frame clones, though not all of them. The sample has about 89,000 clones; about 83% are singletons. The CDR3 contains 14 residues. The germline gives CDR1 SGDLS, CDR2 YYNGEE. Trimming removed 5 bases at V and 7 bases at J, with 15 bases between. Sequenced: blood. This TCR came from a woman in her thirties or forties in good health. The V call is TRBV9, the J call TRBJ2-2; possibly TRBD1 or TRBD2 for D (6 bases each). The CDR3 spells CASRPIGGHGELFF. The CDR3 bases are TGTGCCAGCAGGCCTATTGGGGGGCACGGGGAGCTGTTTTTT.